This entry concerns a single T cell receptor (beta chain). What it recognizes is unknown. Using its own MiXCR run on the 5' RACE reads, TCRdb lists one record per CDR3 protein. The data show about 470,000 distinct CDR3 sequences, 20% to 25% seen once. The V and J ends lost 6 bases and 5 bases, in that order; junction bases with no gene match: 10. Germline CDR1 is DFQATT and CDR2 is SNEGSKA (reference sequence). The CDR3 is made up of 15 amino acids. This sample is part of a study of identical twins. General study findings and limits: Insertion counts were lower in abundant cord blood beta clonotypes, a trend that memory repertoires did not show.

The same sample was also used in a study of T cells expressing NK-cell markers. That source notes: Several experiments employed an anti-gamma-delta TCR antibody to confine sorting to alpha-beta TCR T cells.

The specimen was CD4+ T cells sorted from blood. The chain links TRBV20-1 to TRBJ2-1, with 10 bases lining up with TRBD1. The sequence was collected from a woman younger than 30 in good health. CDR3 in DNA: TGCAGTGCCTCCAAGTGGACAGGGGGAGACAATGAGCAGTTCTTC. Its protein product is CSASKWTGGDNEQFF.